Listed below are T cell receptor beta chains from one sample, sequenced in a study of ipilimumab plus nivolumab after autologous stem cell transplantation. TCRdb keeps only in-frame clones here, not all; method: immunoSEQ multiplex PCR. The table includes approximately 20,000 clones, roughly 80% detected once. This sample comprised PBMCs, obtained in a trial of ipilimumab plus nivolumab as post-transplant consolidation. These receptors were obtained from a male donor with diffuse large B-cell lymphoma. CDR3s include the opening cysteine and the closing phenylalanine or tryptophan. A D gene is named only where the DNA matches it firmly. Size tells how often a clone was seen (once, few, many) or the class of an expanded clone, and some rows leave it out.

v_call	clone_size	d_call	j_call	cdr3_nt	cdr3_aa
TRBV27	.	.	TRBJ2-7	TGTGCCAGCAGTTTACGGGGGGCGAGTGAGCAGTACTTC	CASSLRGASEQYF
TRBV5-4	few	TRBD1	TRBJ2-2	TGTGCCAGCAACCCAGGGGGTGGTACCGGGGAGCTGTTTTTT	CASNPGGGTGELFF
TRBV5-4	once	.	TRBJ2-1	TGTGCCAGCAGCTTGTGGATGCAGGGAAAGGATGAGCAGTTCTTC	CASSLWMQGKDEQFF
TRBV7-9	medium-sized	.	TRBJ1-2	TGTGCCAGCAGCTTAGGCTTTTACTATGGCTACACCTTC	CASSLGFYYGYTF
TRBV9	once	TRBD1	TRBJ1-5	TGTGCCAGCAGCGTCGGCGGACAGGGAGGTCAGCCCCAGCATTTT	CASSVGGQGGQPQHF
TRBV11-2	many	.	TRBJ2-7	TGTGCCAGCAGCGCACCGTGGGACGAGCAGTACTTC	CASSAPWDEQYF
TRBV2	.	.	TRBJ2-1	TGTGCCAGCAGTGAATTTGAGCTCTCTGACAATGAGCAGTTCTTC	CASSEFELSDNEQFF
TRBV30	.	TRBD2	TRBJ2-3	TGTGCCTCCTTAGCGGGATGGGTTGAGACGCAGTATTTT	CASLAGWVETQYF
TRBV19	few	TRBD2	TRBJ2-3	TGTGCCAGTAGTATACTAGCGGGAGTGACAGATACGCAGTATTTT	CASSILAGVTDTQYF
TRBV19	.	.	TRBJ1-2	TGTGCCAGTACCTCTGCAGGGGATGAAGCGGGTGGCTACACCTTC	CASTSAGDEAGGYTF
TRBV7-9	few	.	TRBJ1-1	TGTGCCAGCAGTCTCAGAGAGAACACTGAAGCTTTCTTT	CASSLRENTEAFF
TRBV12-5	.	.	TRBJ2-7	TGTGCTAGTGGTTTCGGACTGCTCTACGAGCAGTACTTC	CASGFGLLYEQYF
TRBV7-2	.	.	TRBJ1-2	TGTGCCAGCAGCTTAGGTGGGATGGCTAACTATGGCTACACCTTC	CASSLGGMANYGYTF
TRBV5-1	.	.	TRBJ1-2	TGCGCCAGCAGCCCACCCGGGGGCTATGGCTACACCTTC	CASSPPGGYGYTF
TRBV5-4	.	TRBD2	TRBJ2-1	TGTGCCAGCAGCCAAAGGGACTATTCTTGGAATGAGCAGTTCTTC	CASSQRDYSWNEQFF
TRBV2	.	.	TRBJ2-1	TGTGCCAGCAGTGAGCAAGGGCTGTTACGCCTCAATGAGCAGTTCTTC	CASSEQGLLRLNEQFF
TRBV12-5	.	.	TRBJ1-3	TGTGCTAGTACGGGAGGAGGAAACACCATATATTTT	CASTGGGNTIYF
TRBV19	.	.	TRBJ2-2	TGTGCCAGTAGTATCCTATTAGAGGCCCTTAGGGAGGAGCTGTTTTTT	CASSILLEALREELFF
TRBV19	.	.	TRBJ1-6	TGTGCCAGTAGTCCACAGGTCTTCACTAATTCACCCCTCCACTTT	CASSPQVFTNSPLHF
TRBV30	.	.	TRBJ2-7	TGTGCCTGGAGTGGCGGGACCTACGAGCAGTACTTC	CAWSGGTYEQYF
TRBV19	medium-sized	.	TRBJ1-1	TGTGCCAGTAGTATCGGGGGGCTGGGCACTGAAGCTTTCTTT	CASSIGGLGTEAFF
TRBV27	few	.	TRBJ1-2	TGTGCCAGCAGTTACGGACAGAACTATGGCTACACCTTC	CASSYGQNYGYTF
TRBV4-1	.	.	TRBJ1-3	TGCGCCAGCAGCCAAGAGGACAGAGCTGGAAACACCATATATTTT	CASSQEDRAGNTIYF
TRBV2	.	.	TRBJ1-5	TGTGCCAGCAGTGAAAGGTGGACAGATAGCAATCAGCCCCAGCATTTT	CASSERWTDSNQPQHF
TRBV5-1	once	.	TRBJ2-2	TGCGCCAGCAGCTTAGCGGCGAACACCGGGGAGCTGTTTTTT	CASSLAANTGELFF
TRBV2	.	TRBD2	TRBJ2-7	TGTGCCAGCAGTGGAGGACTAGCGAGCTCCTACGAGCAGTACTTC	CASSGGLASSYEQYF
TRBV30	few	.	TRBJ2-7	TGTGCCTGGAGTACCGGACCCCTGAAGTACTTC	CAWSTGPLKYF
TRBV5-8	.	TRBD1	TRBJ1-2	TGTGCCAGCAGCCGACCGGGACAGGGTTGGAACGGCTACACCTTC	CASSRPGQGWNGYTF
TRBV19	.	TRBD1	TRBJ1-2	TGTGCCAGTAGTCCGTCGACAGGGATGGGCTATGGCTACACCTTC	CASSPSTGMGYGYTF
TRBV30	.	TRBD1	TRBJ1-5	TGTGCCTGGAGTGGCCTAGGGGGCCTCAATCAGCCCCAGCATTTT	CAWSGLGGLNQPQHF
TRBV6-5	once	.	TRBJ1-2	TGTGCCAGCAGTCTCGACAGGAACTCCTATGGCTACACCTTC	CASSLDRNSYGYTF
TRBV9	.	TRBD1	TRBJ1-2	TGTGCCAGCAGTCCTAAAACAGGGGCCTCCTATGGCTACACCTTC	CASSPKTGASYGYTF
TRBV2	.	.	TRBJ2-5	TGTGCCAGCACCCTACAGGGAGGGGACCAAGAGACCCAGTACTTC	CASTLQGGDQETQYF
TRBV5-6	.	TRBD1	TRBJ1-2	TGTGCCAGCAGCATACGGACAGGGGATGGCTACACCTTC	CASSIRTGDGYTF
TRBV5-1	.	TRBD2	TRBJ2-1	TGCGCCAGCAGCTTAGGGACTAGCCCTTACAATGAGCAGTTCTTC	CASSLGTSPYNEQFF
TRBV29-1	.	.	TRBJ2-7	TGCAGCTCCCTGGTGGCAGGGAGCTACGAGCAGTACTTC	CSSLVAGSYEQYF
TRBV2	.	.	TRBJ1-2	TGTGCCAGCAGTGAAGGGCGCGGGGGGCAAGGTGGCTACACCTTC	CASSEGRGGQGGYTF
TRBV4-1	.	.	TRBJ2-7	TGCGCCAGCAGCCCGATTGGAGGCAGGACCAACTACGAGCAGTACTTC	CASSPIGGRTNYEQYF
TRBV9	.	.	TRBJ2-7	TGTGCCAGCAGCTCTGACCCCACCTACGAGCAGTACTTC	CASSSDPTYEQYF
TRBV5-1	.	TRBD2	TRBJ2-7	TGCGCCAGCAGCTGGGGGAGACTAGCGGGGAAGAGCTCCTACGAGCAGTACTTC	CASSWGRLAGKSSYEQYF
TRBV27	few	TRBD2	TRBJ2-3	TGTGCCAGCAGTCCTCTGACTAGCGGGGGGGTAGATACGCAGTATTTT	CASSPLTSGGVDTQYF
TRBV29-1	once	.	TRBJ1-5	TGCAGCGCATCGCTCGGGTACAATCAGCCCCAGCATTTT	CSASLGYNQPQHF
TRBV9	medium-sized	TRBD2	TRBJ2-3	TGTGCCAGCAGCCCAGGACTAGCGAGCAGCACAGATACGCAGTATTTT	CASSPGLASSTDTQYF
TRBV4-1	.	.	TRBJ2-2	TGCGCCAGCAGGATGGGTGCTCAGAACACCGGGGAGCTGTTTTTT	CASRMGAQNTGELFF
TRBV4-1	.	.	TRBJ2-5	TGCGCCAGCAGCCCTGATATAGCGGACCAGGGGGAGACCCAGTACTTC	CASSPDIADQGETQYF
TRBV21-1	.	.	TRBJ1-5	TGTGCCAGCACCGTGGGACAGGATGAGGTAGGCAATCAGCCCCAGCATTTT	CASTVGQDEVGNQPQHF